Detailed here is one T cell receptor beta chain. Its antigen remains unidentified. This entry belongs to a study of T cell responses to AZD1222 COVID-19 vaccine. General study results and limits: Once two AZD1222 doses were given, Spike-specific TCR breadth and depth went up. The number of AZD1222 recipients seropositive at baseline was only five or six.

TCRdb's copy holds only in-frame clones and misses some; the assay was immunoSEQ multiplex PCR. The sample records 130,000 or so clones, roughly nine tenths being singletons. Trimming cost V 7 bases and J 4 bases, with 17 bases left between them. Germline V gene lookup returns CDR1 LNHDA and CDR2 SQIVND (reference sequence). The CDR3 length is 15 residues. Specimen: peripheral blood, collected on day 0 of AZD1222 vaccination. This receptor was obtained from an adult in good health. The chain couples TRBV19 to TRBJ1-3; D is unclear. For the CDR3, the DNA is TGTGCCAGTACGGAGCTCCGGGGTCCAGGAAACACCATATATTTT. It specifies CASTELRGPGNTIYF.